The sequence of this T cell receptor beta chain was determined in a study of shared clonotypes between healthy human individuals. The CDR3 runs to 15 residues. Germline V gene data show CDR1 as MNHNS and CDR2 as SASEGT. V lost 0 bases and J lost 4, with 9 bases in between. The input for sorted-subset replicate PCRs was approximately 210 ng DNA, 25,000 to 35,000 T cell genomes. Libraries were prepared by immunoSEQ multiplex PCR; TCRdb keeps only in-frame clonotypes and omits some of them. The sample shows some 2,500,000 clones, approximately 94% of them seen only once. The TCR sequence derives from a young man in good health. Some clones in this sample may be carry-over from other donors' samples. The sequenced sample consisted of naive CD4+ T cells from PBMCs. Subset given: CD45RA+ positively selected. This chain uses TRBV6-1 with TRBJ1-4; no definite D call. The chain's CDR3 is CASSEAGVRNEKLFF. Here the CDR3 DNA reads TGTGCCAGCAGTGAAGCAGGAGTTCGTAATGAAAAACTGTTTTTT.